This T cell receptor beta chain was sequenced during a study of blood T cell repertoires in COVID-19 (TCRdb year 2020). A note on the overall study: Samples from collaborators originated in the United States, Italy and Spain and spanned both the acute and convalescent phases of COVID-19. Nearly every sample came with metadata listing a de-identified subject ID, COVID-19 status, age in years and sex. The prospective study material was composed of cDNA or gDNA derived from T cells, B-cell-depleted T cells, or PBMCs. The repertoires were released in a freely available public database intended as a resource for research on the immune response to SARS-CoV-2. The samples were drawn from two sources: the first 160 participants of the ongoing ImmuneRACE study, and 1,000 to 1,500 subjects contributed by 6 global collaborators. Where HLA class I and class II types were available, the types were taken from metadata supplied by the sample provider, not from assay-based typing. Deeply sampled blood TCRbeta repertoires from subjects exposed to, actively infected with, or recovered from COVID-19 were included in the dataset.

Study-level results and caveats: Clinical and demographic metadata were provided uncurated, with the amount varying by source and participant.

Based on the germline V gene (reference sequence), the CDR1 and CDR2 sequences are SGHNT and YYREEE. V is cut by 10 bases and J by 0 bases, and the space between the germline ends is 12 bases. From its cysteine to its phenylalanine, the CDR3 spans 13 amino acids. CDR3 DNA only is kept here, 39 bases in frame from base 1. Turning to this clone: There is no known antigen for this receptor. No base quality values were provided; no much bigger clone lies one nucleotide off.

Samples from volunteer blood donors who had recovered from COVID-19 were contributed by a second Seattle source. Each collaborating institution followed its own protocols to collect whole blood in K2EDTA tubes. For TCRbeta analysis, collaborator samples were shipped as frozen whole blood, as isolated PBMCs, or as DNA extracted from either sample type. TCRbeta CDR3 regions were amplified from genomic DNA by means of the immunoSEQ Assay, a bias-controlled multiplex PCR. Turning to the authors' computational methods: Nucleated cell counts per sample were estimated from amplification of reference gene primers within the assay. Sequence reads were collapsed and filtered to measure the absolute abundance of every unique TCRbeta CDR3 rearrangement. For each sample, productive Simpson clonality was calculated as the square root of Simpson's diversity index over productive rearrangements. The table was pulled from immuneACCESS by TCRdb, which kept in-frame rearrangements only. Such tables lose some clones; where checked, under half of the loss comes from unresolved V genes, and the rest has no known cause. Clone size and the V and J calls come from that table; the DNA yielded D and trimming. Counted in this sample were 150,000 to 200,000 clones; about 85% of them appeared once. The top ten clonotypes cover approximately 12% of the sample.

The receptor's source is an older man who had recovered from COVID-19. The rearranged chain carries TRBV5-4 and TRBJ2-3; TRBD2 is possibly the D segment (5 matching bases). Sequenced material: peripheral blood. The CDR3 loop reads CAQEDQSTDTQYF. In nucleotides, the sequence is TGTGCCCAGGAGGACCAGAGCACAGATACGCAGTATTTT.